Listed below are T cell receptor beta chains from one sample, sequenced in a study of blood T cell repertoires in COVID-19. Libraries were prepared by immunoSEQ multiplex PCR; TCRdb keeps only in-frame clonotypes and omits some of them. The sample has around 100,000 clones, 87% seen once. Input material: peripheral blood. Source of these receptors: a woman aged 50 to 60 with COVID-19, enrolled during active disease. CDR3s include the opening cysteine and the closing phenylalanine or tryptophan. Fields, in order: D gene, V gene, J gene, clone size, CDR3 protein, CDR3 DNA. A D gene is named only where the DNA matches it firmly. The size entry is marked missing in some rows and otherwise reads once, few, many or a size class.

>.|TRBV6-5|TRBJ1-2|.
CASRTLANYGYTF
TGTGCCAGCAGAACCTTAGCTAACTATGGCTACACCTTC
>.|TRBV18|TRBJ2-5|.
CASSPSGQETQYF
TGTGCCAGCTCACCATCAGGGCAGGAGACCCAGTACTTC
>.|TRBV5-4|TRBJ2-3|.
CASSSQGFADTQYF
TGTGCCAGCAGCTCACAGGGATTCGCAGATACGCAGTATTTT
>.|TRBV4-2|TRBJ1-6|few
CASSQVMELNSPLHF
TGTGCCAGCAGCCAAGTTATGGAGTTAAATTCACCCCTCCACTTT
>.|TRBV19|TRBJ2-1|once
CASDAGPGNEQFF
TGTGCCAGTGACGCGGGGCCCGGCAATGAGCAGTTCTTC
>TRBD1|TRBV7-2|TRBJ1-4|.
CASSSQGQGNEKLFF
TGTGCCAGCAGCTCCCAGGGACAGGGTAATGAAAAACTGTTTTTT
>.|TRBV30|TRBJ2-7|.
CAWRRQNRYDEQYF
TGTGCCTGGAGAAGACAGAATCGTTATGACGAGCAGTACTTC
>.|TRBV11-3|TRBJ2-7|.
CASSLATSKPTYEQYF
TGTGCCAGCAGCCTTGCAACTTCAAAACCAACCTACGAGCAGTACTTC
>.|TRBV27|TRBJ1-1|.
CASSLGVGGEAFF
TGTGCCAGCAGTTTGGGGGTCGGGGGGGAAGCTTTCTTT
>.|TRBV5-8|TRBJ1-1|.
CASSLEAGEAFF
TGTGCCAGCAGCTTGGAGGCAGGGGAAGCTTTCTTT
>TRBD2|TRBV7-2|TRBJ2-7|.
CASSLGGGGGSSYEQYF
TGTGCCAGCAGCTTAGGGGGGGGCGGGGGGTCCTCCTACGAGCAGTACTTC
>TRBD2|TRBV4-3|TRBJ2-2|.
CASSQDYGLGLAGGDTGELFF
TGCGCCAGCAGCCAAGATTATGGCCTCGGACTAGCGGGGGGGGACACCGGGGAGCTGTTTTTT
>.|TRBV27|TRBJ2-2|.
CASSPRTGNTGELFF
TGTGCCAGCAGTCCAAGGACGGGAAACACCGGGGAGCTGTTTTTT
>.|TRBV4-1|TRBJ1-4|.
CASSQPGPNEKLFF
TGCGCCAGCAGCCAACCAGGTCCCAATGAAAAACTGTTTTTT
>.|TRBV5-1|TRBJ2-7|.
CASSLEGTLTYEQYF
TGCGCCAGCAGCTTGGAAGGGACTCTTACCTACGAGCAGTACTTC
>TRBD1|TRBV23-1|TRBJ1-1|.
CASSLYRGAGTEAFF
TGCGCCAGCAGTCTATACAGGGGAGCCGGGACTGAAGCTTTCTTT
>.|TRBV30|TRBJ1-2|.
CAWSVHSGGYTF
TGTGCCTGGAGTGTACATTCGGGAGGCTACACCTTC
>TRBD1|TRBV12-3/TRBV12-4|TRBJ1-2|once
CASSLGQTGGYTF
TGTGCCAGCAGCTTGGGACAGACCGGTGGCTACACCTTC
>.|TRBV11-2|TRBJ2-7|.
CASSSGRWTYEQYF
TGTGCCAGCAGCAGCGGCAGGTGGACCTACGAGCAGTACTTC
>.|TRBV6-6|TRBJ1-5|.
CASSQTVHSNQPQHF
TGTGCCAGCAGTCAAACTGTTCATAGCAATCAGCCCCAGCATTTT
>TRBD1|TRBV6-2/TRBV6-3|TRBJ1-5|few
CASSYPGQGNNQPQHF
TGTGCCAGCAGTTACCCCGGACAGGGGAACAATCAGCCCCAGCATTTT
>.|TRBV6-5|TRBJ2-3|.
CASSYGVLALDTQYF
TGTGCCAGCAGTTACGGAGTACTAGCATTAGATACGCAGTATTTT
>.|TRBV4-1|TRBJ2-7|.
CASSTRLDAYEQYF
TGCGCCAGCAGCACACGACTAGACGCCTACGAGCAGTACTTC
>TRBD2|TRBV10-1|TRBJ2-5|.
CASSDGLANRETQYF
TGCGCCAGCAGTGATGGACTAGCCAATAGGGAGACCCAGTACTTC
>TRBD1|TRBV3-1/TRBV3-2|TRBJ2-2|few
CASIGQVGAPGELFF
TGTGCCAGCATCGGACAGGTGGGGGCCCCCGGGGAGCTGTTTTTT
>.|TRBV11-3|TRBJ2-4|.
CARHTGLIDKNIQYF
TGTGCCAGACACACAGGGTTGATAGACAAAAACATTCAGTACTTC
>.|TRBV6-4|TRBJ1-1|.
CASSDEYGVNTEAFF
TGTGCCAGCAGTGACGAGTACGGTGTGAACACTGAAGCTTTCTTT
>.|TRBV11-3|TRBJ1-6|.
CASSLEALNSPLHF
TGTGCCAGCAGCTTAGAGGCCCTTAATTCACCCCTCCACTTT
>TRBD1|TRBV28|TRBJ1-5|.
CASTTTGTGNQPQHF
TGTGCCAGCACCACCACAGGGACAGGCAATCAGCCCCAGCATTTT
>.|TRBV9|TRBJ1-6|.
CASSVAADYNSPLHF
TGTGCCAGCAGCGTAGCCGCAGACTATAATTCACCCCTCCACTTT
>.|TRBV3-1/TRBV3-2|TRBJ1-2|.
CASSQELMAGTNYGYTF
TGTGCCAGCAGCCAAGAATTGATGGCGGGAACTAACTATGGCTACACCTTC
>TRBD1|TRBV5-4|TRBJ2-2|once
CASSTGGNTGELFF
TGTGCCAGCAGCACAGGGGGTAACACCGGGGAGCTGTTTTTT
>TRBD1|TRBV29-1|TRBJ1-2|.
CSVLTGGYGYTF
TGCAGCGTCTTGACAGGGGGCTATGGCTACACCTTC
>.|TRBV30|TRBJ1-1|.
CAWNIGPTEAFF
TGTGCCTGGAATATTGGGCCCACTGAAGCTTTCTTT
>TRBD1|TRBV9|TRBJ2-2|.
CASSVQSAGGITGELFF
TGTGCCAGCAGCGTACAGTCGGCAGGGGGCATCACCGGGGAGCTGTTTTTT
>.|TRBV6-6|TRBJ1-5|.
CASSQRQLGQPQHF
TGTGCCAGCAGCCAAAGACAGTTGGGACAGCCCCAGCATTTT
>TRBD1|TRBV4-1|TRBJ1-1|.
CASSQGQGTEAFF
TGCGCCAGCAGCCAAGGACAGGGCACTGAAGCTTTCTTT
>.|TRBV2|TRBJ1-1|.
CASIRGNTEAFF
TGTGCCAGCATACGCGGCAACACTGAAGCTTTCTTT
>.|TRBV19|TRBJ1-1|few
CASSITGYGFTEAFF
TGTGCCAGTAGTATAACAGGGTATGGTTTCACTGAAGCTTTCTTT
>TRBD1|TRBV2|TRBJ2-2|.
CASSGDRDTGELFF
TGTGCCAGCAGTGGGGACAGGGACACCGGGGAGCTGTTTTTT
>TRBD1|TRBV7-2|TRBJ1-4|.
CASSSGQGGEKLFF
TGTGCCAGCAGCAGTGGACAGGGAGGGGAAAAACTGTTTTTT
>.|TRBV27|TRBJ1-4|.
CASSFAGEKLFF
TGTGCCAGCAGTTTTGCGGGAGAAAAACTGTTTTTT
>TRBD1|TRBV12-3/TRBV12-4|TRBJ1-2|once
CASSRTGVYGYTF
TGTGCCAGCAGTCGTACAGGGGTATATGGCTACACCTTC
>.|TRBV21-1|TRBJ2-7|.
CASSRQEFSYEQYF
TGTGCCAGCAGCAGACAAGAATTCTCCTACGAGCAGTACTTC
>.|TRBV2|TRBJ1-1|.
CASSDTSRDFGAEAFF
TGTGCCAGCAGTGATACTTCTAGGGACTTTGGAGCTGAAGCTTTCTTT
>.|TRBV7-2|TRBJ2-1|.
CASSWHHNEQFF
TGTGCCAGCAGCTGGCACCACAATGAGCAGTTCTTC
>TRBD2|TRBV18|TRBJ2-5|.
CASSPPGLAGIQETQYF
TGTGCCAGCTCACCTCCGGGACTAGCGGGGATCCAAGAGACCCAGTACTTC
>.|TRBV7-6|TRBJ2-7|.
CASSAPGSREQYF
TGTGCCAGCAGCGCTCCAGGTTCCCGCGAGCAGTACTTC
>TRBD1|TRBV30|TRBJ1-3|.
CAWSPGTGTGNTIYF
TGTGCCTGGAGTCCCGGGACAGGGACTGGAAACACCATATATTTT